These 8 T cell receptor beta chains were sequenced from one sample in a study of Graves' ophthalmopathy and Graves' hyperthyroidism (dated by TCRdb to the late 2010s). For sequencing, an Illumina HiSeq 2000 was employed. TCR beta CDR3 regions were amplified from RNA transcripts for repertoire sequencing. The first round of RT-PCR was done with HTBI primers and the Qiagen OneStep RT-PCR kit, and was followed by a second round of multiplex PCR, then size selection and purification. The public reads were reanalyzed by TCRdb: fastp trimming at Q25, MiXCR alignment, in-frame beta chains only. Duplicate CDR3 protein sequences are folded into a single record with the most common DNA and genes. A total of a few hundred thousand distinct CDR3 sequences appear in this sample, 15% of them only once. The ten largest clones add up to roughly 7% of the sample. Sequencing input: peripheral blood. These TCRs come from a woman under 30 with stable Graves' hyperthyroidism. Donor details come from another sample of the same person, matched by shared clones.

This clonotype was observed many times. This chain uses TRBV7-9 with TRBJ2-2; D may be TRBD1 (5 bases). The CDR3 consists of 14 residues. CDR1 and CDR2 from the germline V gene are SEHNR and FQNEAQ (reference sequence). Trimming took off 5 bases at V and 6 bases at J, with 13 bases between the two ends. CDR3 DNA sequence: TGTGCCAGCAGCCCTATATCAGGGCCCGGGGAGCTGTTTTTT. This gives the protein CASSPISGPGELFF.

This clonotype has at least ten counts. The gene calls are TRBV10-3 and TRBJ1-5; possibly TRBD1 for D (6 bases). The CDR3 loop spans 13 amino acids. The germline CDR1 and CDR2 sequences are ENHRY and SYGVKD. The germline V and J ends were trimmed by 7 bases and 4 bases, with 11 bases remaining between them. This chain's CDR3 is CAITRDTNQPQHF. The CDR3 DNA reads TGTGCCATCACCCGGGACACTAATCAGCCCCAGCATTTT.

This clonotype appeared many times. The chain's CDR3 is CASSRLTGVSEAFF. CDR3 DNA: TGTGCCAGCAGCAGACTAACAGGGGTCTCTGAAGCTTTCTTT. This sequence joins TRBV7-8 and TRBJ1-1, with 7 bases aligning to TRBD1. Germline values: CDR1 SGHVS, CDR2 FQNEAQ. The CDR3 consists of 14 residues. V lost 5 bases and J lost 6; bases outside the gene matches: 9.

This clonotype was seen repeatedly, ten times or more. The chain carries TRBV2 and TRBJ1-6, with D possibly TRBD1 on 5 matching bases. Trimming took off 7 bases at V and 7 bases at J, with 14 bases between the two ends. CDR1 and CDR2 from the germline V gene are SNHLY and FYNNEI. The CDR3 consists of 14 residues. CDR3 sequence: CASIWGRENSPLHF. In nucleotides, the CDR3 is TGTGCCAGCATTTGGGGCAGGGAGAATTCACCCCTCCACTTT. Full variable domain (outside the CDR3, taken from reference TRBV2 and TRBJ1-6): EPEVTQTPSHQVTQMGQEVILRCVPISNHLYFYWYRQILGQKVEFLVSFYNNEISEKSEIFDDQFSVERPDGSNFTLKIRSTKLEDSAMYFCASIWGRENSPLHFGNGTRLTVT.

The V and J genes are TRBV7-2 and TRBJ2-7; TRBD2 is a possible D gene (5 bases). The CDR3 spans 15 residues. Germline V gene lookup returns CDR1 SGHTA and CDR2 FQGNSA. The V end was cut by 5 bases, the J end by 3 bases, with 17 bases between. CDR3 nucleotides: TGTGCCAGCAGCCGGACGGGCGGGTCTGGCTACGAGCAGTACTTC. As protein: CASSRTGGSGYEQYF.

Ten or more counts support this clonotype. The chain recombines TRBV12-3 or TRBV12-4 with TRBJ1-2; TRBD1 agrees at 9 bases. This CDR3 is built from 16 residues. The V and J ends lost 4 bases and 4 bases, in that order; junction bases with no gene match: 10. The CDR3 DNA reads TGTGCCAGCAGTTCAAACCGGGACAGGGCCCTCTATGGCTACACCTTC. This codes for CASSSNRDRALYGYTF.

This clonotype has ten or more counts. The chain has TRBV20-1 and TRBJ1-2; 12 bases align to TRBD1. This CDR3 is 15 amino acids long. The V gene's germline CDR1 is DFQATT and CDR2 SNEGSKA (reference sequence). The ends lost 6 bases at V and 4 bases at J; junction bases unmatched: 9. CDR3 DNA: TGCAGTGCCAAAACCGGGACAGGGGGCGTCTATGGCTACACCTTC. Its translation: CSAKTGTGGVYGYTF.

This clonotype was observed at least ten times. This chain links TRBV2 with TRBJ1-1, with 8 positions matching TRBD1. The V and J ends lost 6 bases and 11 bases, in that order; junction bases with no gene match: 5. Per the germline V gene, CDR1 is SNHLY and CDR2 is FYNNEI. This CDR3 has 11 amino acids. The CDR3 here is CASREDRVAFF. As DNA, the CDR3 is TGTGCCAGCAGGGAGGACAGGGTGGCTTTCTTT.